The 24 T cell receptor beta chains in this list originate from one sample, sequenced in a study of human T cells and chemical hapten exposure. The time point is: patch test 3, about 24 weeks after DPC sensitization. Regarding treatment: therapeutic diphenylcyclopropenone sensitization with weekly scalp DPC. TCRdb reprocessed the RACE reads via MiXCR and lists one record per CDR3 protein. The table records tens of thousands of distinct CDR3 sequences, 11% of them present only once. Sequenced here: whole blood, sampled in connection with sensitization to the hapten diphenylcyclopropenone (DPC). All receptors come from a woman between 45 and 60 years old with alopecia areata. Some clones in this sample may be carry-over from other donors' samples.

Comment on this clonotype: Sequence at one end of the junction differs from germline and may be a read error. This chain links TRBV5-1 with TRBJ2-1; TRBD1 matches 9 bases. Germline assignment: CDR1 SGHRS and CDR2 YFSETQ. This CDR3 comprises 15 residues. CDR3 region: CANSPGQGSYNEQFF. In DNA, the CDR3 is TGCGCCAACAGCCCAGGACAGGGGTCCTACAATGAGCAGTTCTTC.

This clonotype was detected many times. The chain employs TRBV27 and TRBJ2-7; no firm D call. Germline CDR1 and CDR2: MNHEY and SMNVEV (reference sequence). Trimming shortened V by 5 bases and J by 0 bases, and 11 bases separated the two germline ends. The CDR3 has 14 residues. CDR3 nucleotides: TGTGCCAGCAGTCGGACCGTCACCTCCTACGAGCAGTACTTC. Translation gives CASSRTVTSYEQYF.

This sequence joins TRBV16 and TRBJ1-5, with D uncertain. With 3 bases removed from V and 7 bases from J, the gap between germline ends came to 10 bases. Germline CDR1 and CDR2: KGHSY and FQNENV. CDR3 length: 13 amino acids. DNA for the CDR3: TGTGCCAGCAGCCAGGGAGTCGTGCAGCCCCAGCATTTT. Its translation is CASSQGVVQPQHF. Variable domain in full (rest from reference TRBV16 and TRBJ1-5): GEEVAQTPKHLVRGEGQKAKLYCAPIKGHSYVFWYQQVLKNEFKFLISFQNENVFDETGMPKERFSAKCLPNSPCSLEIQATKLEDSAVYFCASSQGVVQPQHFGDGTRLSIL.

In its sample, this clonotype was seen many times. This rearrangement joins TRBV11-2 to TRBJ1-4; D ambiguous. Germline CDR1 and CDR2: SGHAT and FQNNGV. Trimming left V 1 base short and J 15 bases short, with 12 bases between. CDR3 length: 12 amino acids. The CDR3 DNA reads TGTGCCAGCAGCTTAGTCCAGCCGCAGTTGTTTTTT. This translates into CASSLVQPQLFF.

V usage is TRBV11-3 and J usage is TRBJ2-7; TRBD2 agrees at 11 bases. The junction had 4 bases not matched to a gene; V was cut back by 5 bases and J by 1 base. Germline V lookup: CDR1 SGHNT, CDR2 YENEEA. The CDR3 is 15 residues long. CDR3 nucleotides: TGTGCCAGCAGCATGGGACTAGCGGTTTCCTACGAGCAGTACTTC. Translated: CASSMGLAVSYEQYF.

This clonotype was detected only a few times. The chain has TRBV20-1 and TRBJ1-4, with D perhaps matching TRBD1 (5 bases). The ends were cut back, 2 bases at V and 8 bases at J, with 15 bases in the middle. Germline lookup yields CDR1 DFQATT and CDR2 SNEGSKA (reference sequence). The CDR3 has 14 amino acids. The CDR3 DNA reads as TGCAGTGCTAGAAAGGTGGGGCTGCGGGAAAAACTGTTTTTT. Translation gives CSARKVGLREKLFF.

The chain recombines TRBV6-6 with TRBJ2-1; D remains ambiguous. The CDR3 spans 16 residues. Germline-derived CDR1 and CDR2 are MNHNY and SVGAGI (reference sequence). V gave up 3 bases and J gave up 3 bases, with 15 bases separating them. CDR3 region: CASSYGPGWIYNEQFF. The CDR3 DNA reads TGTGCCAGCAGTTATGGCCCCGGTTGGATCTACAATGAGCAGTTCTTC.

This clonotype was observed many times. J is TRBJ2-7 and V is TRBV5-5, with 9 bases fitting TRBD1. The ends lost 0 bases at V and 5 bases at J; junction bases unmatched: 6. Germline V gives CDR1 SGHKS, CDR2 YYEKEE (reference sequence). This CDR3 spans 15 amino acids. The CDR3 nucleotides are TGTGCCAGCAGCTTGGTGGGGACAGGGTCCCACGAGCAGTACTTC. It specifies CASSLVGTGSHEQYF.

The chain employs TRBV20-1 and TRBJ1-3; TRBD1 aligns across 9 bases. Germline V CDR1 and CDR2: DFQATT, SNEGSKA (reference sequence). The CDR3 has 14 amino acids. V gave up 5 bases and J gave up 10 bases; unmatched junction bases: 12. CDR3 protein: CSAGEQGAVGTIYF. CDR3 bases: TGCAGTGCTGGGGAACAGGGGGCGGTGGGGACCATATATTTT.

This clonotype has at least ten counts. The chain links TRBV21-1 to TRBJ2-1; the DNA was not used to check the table's D call, TRBD2. TRBV21-1 is listed as a pseudogene. The CDR3 extends over 16 amino acids. The CDR3 loop is CASSKGHGTTYNEQFF. In DNA, the CDR3 is TGTGCCAGCAGCAAAGGGCACGGGACTACATACAATGAGCAGTTCTTC.

Ten or more counts support this clonotype. The rearrangement links TRBV5-1 to TRBJ2-1; 13 bases align to TRBD2. Per the germline V gene, CDR1 is SGHRS and CDR2 is YFSETQ. This CDR3 is built from 15 residues. V lost 4 bases and J lost 8; bases outside the gene matches: 6. The CDR3 reads CASSPGTSGMDEQFF. The CDR3 DNA sequence: TGCGCCAGCAGCCCAGGGACTAGCGGGATGGATGAGCAGTTCTTC.

This chain links TRBV3-1 with TRBJ2-1, with 7 bases matching TRBD2. Germline V gene sequence: CDR1 LGHDT, CDR2 YNNKEL (reference sequence). CDR3 length: 15 residues. V lost 1 base to trimming and J lost 8 bases; unmatched junction nucleotides: 8. The CDR3 nucleotides are TGTGCCAGCAGCCAAGGAGGCGGGAGCCGGGATGAGCAGTTCTTC. It yields the protein CASSQGGGSRDEQFF.

This clonotype turned up a few times. J is TRBJ1-1 and V is TRBV29-1; D gene uncertain. Between the trimmed V and J ends, which lost 4 bases and 0 bases, there was a span of 9 bases. Germline V gene sequence: CDR1 SQVTM, CDR2 ANQGSEA. The CDR3 runs 13 residues. CDR3 loop: CSVVQRLNTEAFF. The CDR3 nucleotides are TGCAGCGTTGTTCAGCGGTTGAACACTGAAGCTTTCTTT.

This clonotype showed up just a few times. The chain recombines TRBV20-1 with TRBJ1-5; tentative D call: TRBD1 (5 bases). Germline lookup yields CDR1 DFQATT and CDR2 SNEGSKA (reference sequence). Trimming took off 8 bases at V and 2 bases at J, with 13 bases between the two ends. The CDR3 is 13 amino acids. CDR3: CSSGGGGNQPQHF. CDR3 coding DNA: TGCAGTTCTGGGGGGGGAGGCAATCAGCCCCAGCATTTT.

This clonotype has more than one count but fewer than ten. This rearrangement joins TRBV4-3 to TRBJ1-4; D unresolved. Trimming took 1 base from V and 7 from J, leaving 7 bases between them. The CDR3 runs 13 residues. Germline values: CDR1 LGHNA, CDR2 YSLEER. The CDR3 sequence is CASSQGEGEKLFF. In nucleotides, the CDR3 is TGCGCCAGCAGCCAAGGGGAGGGTGAAAAACTGTTTTTT.

The chain couples TRBV12-3 or TRBV12-4 to TRBJ1-5, with D possibly matching TRBD1 (5 bases). V was pared by 3 bases and J by 0 bases, with 9 bases between. CDR3 length: 15 residues. DNA of the CDR3: TGTGCCAGCAGTTTCATGGGGGATAGCAATCAGCCCCAGCATTTT. The encoded protein is CASSFMGDSNQPQHF.

Points on this clonotype: Germline and junction disagree at one end, which may indicate a read error. The chain uses TRBV28 and TRBJ2-1; the match to TRBD1 covers 8 bases. Germline CDR1 is MDHEN and CDR2 is SYDVKM. The CDR3 contains 15 residues. The CDR3: CASSSGRGLRNEQFF. DNA for the CDR3: TGTGCCAGTAGTTCGGGCAGGGGGCTGCGCAATGAGCAGTTCTTC.

Only a few counts were recorded for this clonotype. This chain uses TRBV24-1 with TRBJ2-2; D may be TRBD2 (5 bases). V gave up 0 bases and J gave up 6 bases, with 13 bases separating them. The CDR3 extends over 16 amino acids. In germline, CDR1 is KGHDR, CDR2 SFDVKD. The CDR3 nucleotides are TGTGCCACCAGTGATTTGCAGACCGAGAGGGCCGGGGAGCTGTTTTTT. The encoded protein is CATSDLQTERAGELFF.

Many counts were recorded for this clonotype. The chain carries TRBV27 and TRBJ1-1, with 8 nucleotides matching TRBD1. V lost 6 bases and J lost 4; bases outside the gene matches: 7. CDR3 length: 14 residues. Germline assignment: CDR1 MNHEY and CDR2 SMNVEV (reference sequence). CDR3 sequence (DNA): TGTGCCAGCAGCCCCAGGGACAGGCGCACTGAAGCTTTCTTT. Amino acids: CASSPRDRRTEAFF.

This clonotype was picked up a small number of times. This chain joins TRBV7-2 and TRBJ1-5; TRBD1 is a possible D gene (6 bases). V lost 1 base and J lost 1, with 14 bases in between. The CDR3 runs to 17 residues. Per germline, CDR1 SGHTA and CDR2 FQGNSA. DNA of the CDR3: TGTGCCAGCAGCTTAGGGGGCTCAGGGGCAAGCAATCAGCCCCAGCATTTT. Its protein is CASSLGGSGASNQPQHF.

The chain has TRBV19 and TRBJ2-5; TRBD2 is a possible D gene (6 bases). V was cut by 9 bases and J by 9 bases, with 29 bases left in between. CDR1 LNHDA and CDR2 SQIVND come from the germline V gene (reference sequence). CDR3 size: 16 residues. CDR3 in amino acids: CARTRARWRGGSPQYF. CDR3 in DNA: TGTGCCAGGACGAGGGCGAGATGGAGGGGCGGAAGCCCCCAGTACTTC. The full variable domain, in which reference TRBV19 and TRBJ2-5 provide the parts outside the CDR3, is DGGITQSPKYLFRKEGQNVTLSCEQNLNHDAMYWYRQDPGQGLRLIYYSQIVNDFQKGDIAEGYSVSREKKESFPLTVTSAQKNPTAFYLCARTRARWRGGSPQYFGPGTRLLVL.

This clonotype was seen many times. V and J are TRBV12-3 or TRBV12-4 and TRBJ2-3, with TRBD1 identical over 9 bases. The ends lost 0 bases at V and 2 bases at J; junction bases unmatched: 3. The CDR3 has 16 residues. CDR3 sequence: CASSLARDRVTDTQYF. DNA for the CDR3: TGTGCCAGCAGTTTAGCGCGGGACAGGGTCACAGATACGCAGTATTTT.

This clonotype was found once. The CDR3 region has the DNA TGTGCCAGCAGCTCTAGCGGGAGCAACCAAGAGACCCAGTACTTC. Translating gives CASSSSGSNQETQYF. The chain employs TRBV7-2 and TRBJ2-5, with 10 bases matching TRBD2. The V gene's germline CDR1 is SGHTA and CDR2 FQGNSA. The V and J ends lost 4 bases and 0 bases, in that order; junction bases with no gene match: 2. The CDR3 covers 15 residues.

This clonotype was recorded many times. The chain carries TRBV20-1 and TRBJ2-7, with 7 bases that match TRBD1. The CDR3 is 15 amino acids. V shed 4 bases, J shed 6 bases, and the junction held 15 bases outside the gene matches. Germline assignment: CDR1 DFQATT and CDR2 SNEGSKA (reference sequence). The CDR3 sequence is CSATFGQEPSSEQYF. As DNA, the CDR3 is TGCAGTGCTACCTTTGGACAGGAACCCTCCAGCGAGCAGTACTTC.